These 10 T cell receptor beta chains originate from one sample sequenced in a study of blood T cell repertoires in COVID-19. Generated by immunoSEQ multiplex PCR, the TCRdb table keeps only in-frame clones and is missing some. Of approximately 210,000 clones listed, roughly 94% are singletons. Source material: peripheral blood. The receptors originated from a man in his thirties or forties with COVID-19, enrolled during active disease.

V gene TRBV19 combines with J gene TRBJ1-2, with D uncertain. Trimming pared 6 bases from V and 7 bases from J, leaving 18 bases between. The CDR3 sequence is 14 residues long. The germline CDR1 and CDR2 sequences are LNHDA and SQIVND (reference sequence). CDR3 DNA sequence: TGTGCCAGTAGACCCGATATGGCTACGGGTGGCTACACCTTC. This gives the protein CASRPDMATGGYTF.

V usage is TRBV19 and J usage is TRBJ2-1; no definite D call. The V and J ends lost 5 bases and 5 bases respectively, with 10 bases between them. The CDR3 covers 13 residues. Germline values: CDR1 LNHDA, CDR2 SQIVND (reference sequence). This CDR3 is CASSPRGDNEQFF. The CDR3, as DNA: TGTGCCAGTAGTCCCCGTGGAGACAATGAGCAGTTCTTC.

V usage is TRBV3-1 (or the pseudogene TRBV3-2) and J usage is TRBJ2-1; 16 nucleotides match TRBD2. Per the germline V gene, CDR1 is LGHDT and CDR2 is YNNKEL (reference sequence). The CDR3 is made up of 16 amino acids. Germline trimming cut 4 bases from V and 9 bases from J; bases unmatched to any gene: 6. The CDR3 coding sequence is TGTGCCAGCAGCCCCCCGGGACTAGCGGGGGGGGGTGAGCAGTTCTTC. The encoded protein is CASSPPGLAGGGEQFF.

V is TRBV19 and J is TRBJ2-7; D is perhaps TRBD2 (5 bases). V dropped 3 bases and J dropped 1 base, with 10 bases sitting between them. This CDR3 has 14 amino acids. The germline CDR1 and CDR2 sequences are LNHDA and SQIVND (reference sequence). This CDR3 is CASSMAGTSYEQYF. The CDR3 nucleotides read TGTGCCAGTAGTATGGCGGGCACGTCCTACGAGCAGTACTTC.

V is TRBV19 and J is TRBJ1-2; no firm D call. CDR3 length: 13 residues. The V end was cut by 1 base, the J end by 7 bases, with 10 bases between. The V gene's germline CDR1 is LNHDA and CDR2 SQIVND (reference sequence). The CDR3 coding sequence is TGTGCCAGTAGTATAGGGCGCCGGGGTGGCTACACCTTC. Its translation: CASSIGRRGGYTF.

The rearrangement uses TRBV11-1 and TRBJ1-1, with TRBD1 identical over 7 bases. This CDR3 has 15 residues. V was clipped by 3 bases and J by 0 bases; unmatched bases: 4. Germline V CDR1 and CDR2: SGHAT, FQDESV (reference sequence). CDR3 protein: CASSLLGTVNTEAFF. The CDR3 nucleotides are TGTGCCAGCAGCTTGCTCGGGACAGTGAACACTGAAGCTTTCTTT.

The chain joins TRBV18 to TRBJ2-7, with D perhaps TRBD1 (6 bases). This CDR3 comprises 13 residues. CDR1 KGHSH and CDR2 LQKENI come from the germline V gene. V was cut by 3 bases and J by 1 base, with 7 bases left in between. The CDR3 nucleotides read TGTGCCAGCTCACCGACAGGTTCCTACGAGCAGTACTTC. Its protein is CASSPTGSYEQYF. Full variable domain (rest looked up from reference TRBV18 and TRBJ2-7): NAGVMQNPRHLVRRRGQEARLRCSPMKGHSHVYWYRQLPEEGLKFMVYLQKENIIDESGMPKERFSAEFPKEGPSILRIQQVVRGDSAAYFCASSPTGSYEQYFGPGTRLTVT.

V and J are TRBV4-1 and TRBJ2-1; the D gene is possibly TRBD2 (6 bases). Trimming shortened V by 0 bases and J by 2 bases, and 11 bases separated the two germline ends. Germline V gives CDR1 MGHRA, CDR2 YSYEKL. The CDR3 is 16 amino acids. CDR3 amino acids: CASSQEGGGPYNEQFF. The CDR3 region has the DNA TGCGCCAGCAGCCAAGAGGGGGGTGGCCCCTACAATGAGCAGTTCTTC.

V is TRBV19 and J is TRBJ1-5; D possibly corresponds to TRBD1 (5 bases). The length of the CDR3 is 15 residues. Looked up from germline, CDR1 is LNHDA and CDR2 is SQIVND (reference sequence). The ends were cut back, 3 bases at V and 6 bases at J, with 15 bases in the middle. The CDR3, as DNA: TGTGCCAGTAGTATGGGGCAGGGAAGAAGTCAGCCCCAGCATTTT. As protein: CASSMGQGRSQPQHF.

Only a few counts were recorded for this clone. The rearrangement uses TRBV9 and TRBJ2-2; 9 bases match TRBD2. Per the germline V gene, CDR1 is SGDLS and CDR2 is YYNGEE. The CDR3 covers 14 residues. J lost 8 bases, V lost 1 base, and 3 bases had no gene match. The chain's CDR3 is CASSVRTSVGELFF. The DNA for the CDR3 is TGTGCCAGCAGCGTACGGACTAGCGTGGGGGAGCTGTTTTTT.